The source of this TCR beta chain is a study of T cells after posttransplantation cyclophosphamide. General study findings and limits: Blood and skin or GI T cell repertoires showed limited TRB overlap. Recipient CMV seropositivity and CMV reactivation strongly tracked TRB clonality. Later blood repertoires were often dominated by clones from the donor CD8+ memory compartment.

Germline-derived CDR1 and CDR2 are SNHLY and FYNNEI. The CDR3 spans 14 residues. V gave up 1 base and J gave up 5 bases, with 9 bases separating them. Treatment was busulfan-fludarabine conditioning, a marrow graft, and cyclophosphamide on days +3 and +4. Libraries were prepared by immunoSEQ multiplex PCR; TCRdb keeps only in-frame clonotypes and omits some of them. The sample lists roughly 3,200 clones, approximately 89% occurring once. With regard to this clone: The antigen is not known.

The sequence derives from a female patient aged 50 to 65 who received an allogeneic stem cell transplant from an unrelated donor, was CMV-positive, and had acute and chronic GVHD. Some T cells may be transferred from the graft donor. This sequence joins TRBV2 and TRBJ1-3; D might be TRBD1 (5 bases). The sample here was PBMCs, taken after allogeneic stem cell transplant with posttransplant cyclophosphamide. The CDR3 region is CASSEVGLRNTIYF. The CDR3, as DNA: TGTGCCAGCAGTGAAGTGGGACTACGAAACACCATATATTTT.